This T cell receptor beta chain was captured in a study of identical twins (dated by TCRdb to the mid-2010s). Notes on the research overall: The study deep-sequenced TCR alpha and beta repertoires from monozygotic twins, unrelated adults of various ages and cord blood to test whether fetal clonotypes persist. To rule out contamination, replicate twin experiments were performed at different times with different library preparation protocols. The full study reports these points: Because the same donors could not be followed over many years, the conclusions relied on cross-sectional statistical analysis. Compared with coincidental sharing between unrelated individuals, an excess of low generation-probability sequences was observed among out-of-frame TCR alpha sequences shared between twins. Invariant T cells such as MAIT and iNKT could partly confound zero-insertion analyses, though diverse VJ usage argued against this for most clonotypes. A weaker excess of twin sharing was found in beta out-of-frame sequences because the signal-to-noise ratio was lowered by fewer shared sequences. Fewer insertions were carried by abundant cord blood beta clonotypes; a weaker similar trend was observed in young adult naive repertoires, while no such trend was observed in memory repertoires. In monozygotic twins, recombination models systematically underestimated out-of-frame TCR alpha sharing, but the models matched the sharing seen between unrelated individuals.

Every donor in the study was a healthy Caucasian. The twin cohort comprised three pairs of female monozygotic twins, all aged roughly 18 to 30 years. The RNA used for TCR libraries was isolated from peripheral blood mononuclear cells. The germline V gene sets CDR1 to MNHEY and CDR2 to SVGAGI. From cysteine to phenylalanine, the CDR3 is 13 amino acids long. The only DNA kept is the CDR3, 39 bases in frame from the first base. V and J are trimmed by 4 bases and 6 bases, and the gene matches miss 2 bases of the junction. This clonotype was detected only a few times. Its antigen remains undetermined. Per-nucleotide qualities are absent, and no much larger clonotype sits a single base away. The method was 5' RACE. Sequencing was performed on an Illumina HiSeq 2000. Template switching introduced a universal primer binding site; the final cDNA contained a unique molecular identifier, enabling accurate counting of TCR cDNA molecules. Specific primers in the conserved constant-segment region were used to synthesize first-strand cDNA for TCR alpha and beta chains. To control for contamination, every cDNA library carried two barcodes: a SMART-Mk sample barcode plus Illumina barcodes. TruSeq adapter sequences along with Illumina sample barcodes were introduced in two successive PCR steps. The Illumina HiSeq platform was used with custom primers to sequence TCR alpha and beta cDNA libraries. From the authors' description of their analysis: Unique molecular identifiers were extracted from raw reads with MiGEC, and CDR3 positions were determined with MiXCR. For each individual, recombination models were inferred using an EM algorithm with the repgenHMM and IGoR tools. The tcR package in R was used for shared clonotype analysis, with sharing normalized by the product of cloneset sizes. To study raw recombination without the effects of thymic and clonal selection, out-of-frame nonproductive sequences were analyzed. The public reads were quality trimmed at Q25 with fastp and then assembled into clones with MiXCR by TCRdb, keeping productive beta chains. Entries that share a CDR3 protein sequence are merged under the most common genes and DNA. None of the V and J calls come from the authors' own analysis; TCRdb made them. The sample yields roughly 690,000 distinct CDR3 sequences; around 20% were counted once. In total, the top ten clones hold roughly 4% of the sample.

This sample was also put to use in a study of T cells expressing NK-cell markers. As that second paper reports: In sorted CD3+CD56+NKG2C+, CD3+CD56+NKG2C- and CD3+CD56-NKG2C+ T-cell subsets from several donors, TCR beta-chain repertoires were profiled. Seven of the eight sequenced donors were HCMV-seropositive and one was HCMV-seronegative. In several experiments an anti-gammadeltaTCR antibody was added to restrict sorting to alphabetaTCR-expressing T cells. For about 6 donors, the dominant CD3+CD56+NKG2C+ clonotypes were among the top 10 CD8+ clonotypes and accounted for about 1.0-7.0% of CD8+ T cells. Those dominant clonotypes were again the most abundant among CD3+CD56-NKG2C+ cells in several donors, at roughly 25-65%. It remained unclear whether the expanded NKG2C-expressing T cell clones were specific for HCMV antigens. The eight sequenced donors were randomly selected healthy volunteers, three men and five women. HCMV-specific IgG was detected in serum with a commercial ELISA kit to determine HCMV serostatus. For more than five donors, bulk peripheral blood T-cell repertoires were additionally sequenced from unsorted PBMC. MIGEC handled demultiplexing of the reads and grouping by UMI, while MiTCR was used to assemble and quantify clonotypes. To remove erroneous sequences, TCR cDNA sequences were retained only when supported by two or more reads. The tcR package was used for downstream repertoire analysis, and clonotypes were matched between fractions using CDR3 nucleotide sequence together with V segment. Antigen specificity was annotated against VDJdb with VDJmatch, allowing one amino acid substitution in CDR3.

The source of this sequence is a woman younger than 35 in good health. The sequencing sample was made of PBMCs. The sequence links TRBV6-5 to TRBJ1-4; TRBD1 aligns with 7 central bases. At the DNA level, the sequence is TGTGCCAGCAGTTTAGGGGGCGATGAAAAACTGTTTTTT. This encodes CASSLGGDEKLFF.